Presented here are 14 T cell receptor beta chains from one specimen sequenced in a study of shared clonotypes between healthy human individuals. Clones were read by immunoSEQ multiplex PCR, and TCRdb kept only the in-frame ones, dropping some. This table holds about 560,000 clones, around 80% found once. Material for sequencing was PBMCs. The receptors come from a woman in her thirties or forties in good health. Some clones in this sample may be carry-over from other donors' samples.

A note on this clone: This may come from a read error, since a much larger clone is one base off. The chain employs TRBV10-2 and TRBJ2-7; no clear D gene. CDR1 and CDR2 from the germline V gene are WSHSY and SAAADI. CDR3 length equals 16 residues. CDR3 nucleotides: TGCGCCAGCAGTGAGTCAGGCAGAGAAACAACCTACGAGCAGTGCTTC. This encodes CASSESGRETTYEQCF.

The gene calls are TRBV28 and TRBJ2-1; 9 nucleotides line up with TRBD2. Per germline, CDR1 MDHEN and CDR2 SYDVKM. The CDR3 spans 14 residues. The J segment lost 8 bases and the V segment lost 5 bases, leaving 7 bases of the junction unmatched. The CDR3 here is CASSVSGSGDEQFF. The CDR3 DNA sequence: TGTGCCAGCAGTGTTAGCGGGAGTGGCGATGAGCAGTTCTTC.

CDR3 residues: CASSLVPGGQVEQFF. CDR3 in DNA: TGTGCCAGCAGCTTGGTACCGGGAGGGCAGGTTGAGCAGTTCTTC. This chain connects TRBV5-4 to TRBJ2-1; 8 bases align to TRBD2. Germline assignment: CDR1 SGHNT and CDR2 YYREEE (reference sequence). Losses at the gene ends were 0 bases for V and 9 bases for J; bases not matched to a gene: 8. The CDR3 is made up of 15 amino acids.

The V and J genes are TRBV5-1 and TRBJ2-5; 9 bases match TRBD1. The J call is doubtful: the DNA matches TRBJ2-7 better. This CDR3 contains 13 residues. Per the germline V gene, CDR1 is SGHRS and CDR2 is YFSETQ. The CDR3 coding sequence is TGCGCCAGCAGCTCCGGACAGGGGTACGAGCAGTACTTC. Translated, it gives CASSSGQGYEQYF.

As to this clone: One end of the junction varies from germline; a read error may be responsible. The rearrangement uses TRBV27 and TRBJ1-4; the match to TRBD1 covers 10 bases. CDR3 length equals 17 residues. Germline CDR1 MNHEY, CDR2 SMNVEV (reference sequence). This chain's CDR3 is CASSQGGTGALNEKPFF. For the CDR3, the DNA is TGTGCCAGCAGTCAGGGGGGGACAGGGGCCCTTAATGAAAAACCGTTTTTT.

This chain links TRBV30 with TRBJ1-1, with D unresolved. The CDR3 extends over 14 amino acids. Germline V lookup: CDR1 GTSNPN, CDR2 SVGIG (reference sequence). Trimming took off 8 bases at V and 0 bases at J, with 16 bases between the two ends. This chain's CDR3 is CAQEQGRMNTEAFF. The CDR3 bases are TGTGCCCAGGAACAAGGGCGGATGAACACTGAAGCTTTCTTT.

The sample holds one count of this clone. The V call is TRBV7-9, the J call TRBJ2-1, with D unresolved. Trimming pared 0 bases from V and 2 bases from J, leaving 17 bases between. This CDR3 has 18 residues. Looked up from germline, CDR1 is SEHNR and CDR2 is FQNEAQ (reference sequence). Here the CDR3 DNA reads TGTGCCAGCAGCTTAGCGAGGAAGGACGTCAACACCTACAATGAGCAGTTCTTC. This encodes CASSLARKDVNTYNEQFF.

The chain employs TRBV10-2 and TRBJ2-3; D not certain. This CDR3 region has 17 residues. The germline V and J ends were trimmed by 6 bases and 5 bases, with 24 bases remaining between them. Germline V lookup: CDR1 WSHSY, CDR2 SAAADI. DNA of the CDR3: TGCGCCAGCAGGGCCCTCGGGCTGGGCCCCGGCGGAGATACGCAGTATTTT. It yields the protein CASRALGLGPGGDTQYF.

The chain has TRBV15 and TRBJ2-1; D is perhaps TRBD2 (6 bases). The CDR3 has 15 amino acids. Germline V gene data show CDR1 as LNHNV and CDR2 as YYDKDF (reference sequence). The ends were cut back, 3 bases at V and 5 bases at J, with 14 bases in the middle. CDR3 amino acids: CATSSHVGRNNEQFF. The CDR3 region has the DNA TGTGCCACCAGCAGTCACGTAGGGAGGAACAATGAGCAGTTCTTC.

The CDR3 sequence: CASRLQREERDYEQYF. The CDR3 region has the DNA TGTGCCAGCAGGCTACAGCGGGAGGAGCGAGACTACGAGCAGTACTTC. The rearrangement uses TRBV28 and TRBJ2-7; 9 bases are a match to TRBD2. The ends lost 6 bases at V and 3 bases at J; junction bases unmatched: 12. CDR1 and CDR2 from the germline V gene are MDHEN and SYDVKM. CDR3 length: 16 amino acids.

The sample holds one count of this clone. V usage is TRBV5-1 and J usage is TRBJ1-2; D gene uncertain. V was cut by 0 bases and J by 1 base, with 10 bases left in between. CDR1 and CDR2 from the germline V gene are SGHRS and YFSETQ. This CDR3 has 15 amino acids. The CDR3 here is CASSLGGLLNYGYTF. The CDR3 nucleotides are TGCGCCAGCAGCTTGGGAGGCCTACTTAACTATGGCTACACCTTC.

The chain recombines TRBV30 with TRBJ2-5; D tentatively fits TRBD1 or TRBD2 (5 bases each). Germline CDR1 and CDR2: GTSNPN and SVGIG (reference sequence). V was cut by 2 bases and J by 4 bases, with 11 bases left in between. The CDR3 is 13 residues long. CDR3 region: CAWSILRGETQYF. CDR3 bases: TGTGCCTGGAGTATCCTGAGGGGAGAGACCCAGTACTTC.

The gene calls are TRBV7-3 and TRBJ2-3; D call uncertain. From germline, CDR1 is SGHTA and CDR2 FQGTGA. Trimming pared 3 bases from V and 6 bases from J, leaving 7 bases between. The length of the CDR3 is 12 residues. CDR3 sequence: CASSFSRDTQYF. The CDR3 DNA reads as TGTGCCAGCAGCTTCAGCAGGGATACGCAGTATTTT.

The sample holds a few counts of this clone. The chain carries TRBV18 and TRBJ2-7; 7 nucleotides agree with TRBD1. Germline-derived CDR1 and CDR2 are KGHSH and LQKENI. The CDR3 has 14 amino acids. The J segment lost 12 bases and the V segment lost 4 bases, leaving 15 bases of the junction unmatched. CDR3 in amino acids: CASSLDKSPGQWYF. CDR3 in DNA: TGTGCCAGCTCACTAGATAAGTCGCCGGGACAGTGGTACTTC.